Listed here are 29 T cell receptor beta chains from one sample, sequenced in a study of blood T cell repertoires in COVID-19. TCRdb keeps only in-frame clones here, not all; method: immunoSEQ multiplex PCR. This table has about 220,000 clones, 82% appearing once. The sequenced material came from PBMCs or T cells enriched from blood (not recorded which). All receptors derive from a woman aged 55 to 70 who had recovered from COVID-19.

The chain joins TRBV6-5 to TRBJ1-1; 8 nucleotides align to TRBD1. The CDR3 length is 14 residues. V lost 9 bases to trimming and J lost 5 bases; unmatched junction nucleotides: 11. CDR1 MNHEY and CDR2 SVGAGI come from the germline V gene. The CDR3 nucleotides are TGTGCCAGTGTGGCCAGGGGGCTTGCGACTGAAGCTTTCTTT. It codes for CASVARGLATEAFF.

This rearrangement joins TRBV23-1 to TRBJ2-7; 9 nucleotides match TRBD1. TRBV23-1 belongs to the ORF category, with a function that is uncertain. With V trimmed by 7 bases and J by 2 bases, 6 bases remained unmatched. The CDR3 runs 14 residues. Here the CDR3 reads CASTPGTGTYEQYF. The CDR3 DNA is TGCGCCAGCACACCCGGGACAGGGACCTACGAGCAGTACTTC.

The gene calls are TRBV11-3 and TRBJ2-1; 7 bases are shared with TRBD2. CDR3 length: 16 residues. Germline V gene data show CDR1 as SGHNT and CDR2 as YENEEA. Trimming removed 5 bases from V and 7 bases from J; junction bases left unmatched: 14. CDR3 nucleotide sequence: TGTGCCAGCAGCAGAGAAGGGGTGGGACTAAATAATGAGCAGTTCTTC. Translating it yields CASSREGVGLNNEQFF.

The genes are TRBV5-1 and TRBJ2-1; 9 nucleotides agree with TRBD2. In germline, CDR1 is SGHRS, CDR2 YFSETQ. The CDR3 covers 15 residues. V lost 0 bases to trimming and J lost 5 bases; unmatched junction nucleotides: 3. The CDR3 reads CASSLELAGNNEQFF. CDR3 sequence (DNA): TGCGCCAGCAGCTTGGAACTAGCGGGTAACAATGAGCAGTTCTTC. The full variable domain, rest sourced from reference TRBV5-1 and TRBJ2-1, is KAGVTQTPRYLIKTRGQQVTLSCSPISGHRSVSWYQQTPGQGLQFLFEYFSETQRNKGNFPGRFSGRQFSNSRSEMNVSTLELGDSALYLCASSLELAGNNEQFFGPGTRLTVL.

Regarding this clone: The junction does not match germline at one end; this may be a read error. V and J are TRBV3-1 (or the pseudogene TRBV3-2) and TRBJ2-7; 12 bases fit TRBD2. Germline CDR1 reads LGHDT; CDR2 reads YNNKEL (reference sequence). The CDR3 consists of 15 residues. The CDR3 nucleotides are TGTGCCAGCAGCCAAGGGACTAGCGGGGCCGCAAGTAGGAACTTC. Translation: CASSQGTSGAASRNF.

CDR3 residues: CAISESGGNYNEQFF. DNA for the CDR3: TGTGCCATCAGTGAGTCTGGCGGGAATTACAATGAGCAGTTCTTC. The chain is built from TRBV10-3 and TRBJ2-1; D possibly corresponds to TRBD2 (6 bases). V lost 0 bases to trimming and J lost 4 bases, with 10 bases between them. The germline CDR1 and CDR2 sequences are ENHRY and SYGVKD. CDR3 size: 15 residues.

The chain recombines TRBV7-9 with TRBJ1-3, with TRBD1 matching over 7 bases. The V segment lost 8 bases and the J segment 2 bases; nucleotides outside the gene matches: 6. Germline loops: CDR1 SEHNR, CDR2 FQNEAQ (reference sequence). The CDR3 is 14 residues long. The CDR3 DNA sequence: TGTGCCAGCCTAGAACAGGGGACTGGAAACACCATATATTTT. This sequence encodes CASLEQGTGNTIYF.

V usage is TRBV9 and J usage is TRBJ2-5; a possible D gene is TRBD1 (7 bases). Looked up from germline, CDR1 is SGDLS and CDR2 is YYNGEE. V lost 3 bases to trimming and J lost 5 bases, with 20 bases between them. The CDR3 contains 16 residues. This chain's CDR3 is CASSGTLQPGGETQYF. CDR3 DNA sequence: TGTGCCAGCAGCGGGACCCTCCAACCAGGGGGGGAGACCCAGTACTTC.

V and J are TRBV30 and TRBJ2-3; maybe TRBD2 (7 bases). V was clipped by 1 base and J by 5 bases, with 13 bases between them. The length of the CDR3 is 14 residues. Germline CDR1 and CDR2: GTSNPN and SVGIG (reference sequence). The CDR3 reads CAWSEGGGEDTQYF. The CDR3 nucleotides read TGTGCCTGGAGTGAGGGGGGGGGCGAAGATACGCAGTATTTT.

V is TRBV1 and J is TRBJ2-2; TRBD2, as called in the table, went unchecked against the DNA. TRBV1 is deemed a pseudogene. This CDR3 has 18 residues. CDR3 nucleotide sequence: TGCACCAGCAGCCAAGGTCCTAGCGGGGGCCTGAACACCGGGGAGCTGTTTTTT. It translates to CTSSQGPSGGLNTGELFF.

V is TRBV7-2 and J is TRBJ1-3; 7 nucleotides match TRBD1. The CDR3 sequence is 14 residues long. Germline V gene lookup returns CDR1 SGHTA and CDR2 FQGNSA. V lost 3 bases, J lost 2 bases, and 1 base stayed unmatched. In nucleotides, the CDR3 is TGTGCCAGCAGCTTTGACAGGGCTGGAAACACCATATATTTT. Encoded protein: CASSFDRAGNTIYF.

The table lists this clone with a count of one. The genes are TRBV2 and TRBJ1-3, with D possibly TRBD1 on 5 matching bases. This CDR3 spans 13 amino acids. Germline CDR1 is SNHLY and CDR2 is FYNNEI. Trimming stripped 5 bases from V and 6 bases from J, with 11 bases between. The CDR3 sequence is CASSRQGKNTIYF. The CDR3 region has the DNA TGTGCCAGCAGTAGGCAGGGAAAAAACACCATATATTTT.

The chain couples TRBV18 to TRBJ2-3, with 14 bases identical to TRBD2. The germline gives CDR1 KGHSH, CDR2 LQKENI. V lost 4 bases and J lost 6; bases outside the gene matches: 15. The CDR3 is 19 residues long. The CDR3 nucleotides are TGTGCCAGCTCACAACTCGGGACTAGCGGGAGTCCTGTGGTTGATACGCAGTATTTT. Protein product: CASSQLGTSGSPVVDTQYF.

This clone was counted a few times. This CDR3 reads CASSQDVTSDEQYF. In nucleotides, the CDR3 is TGTGCCAGCAGCCAGGACGTGACTAGCGACGAGCAGTACTTC. This chain joins TRBV3-1 (or the pseudogene TRBV3-2) and TRBJ2-7; TRBD2 matches 8 bases. This CDR3 has 14 amino acids. Losses at the gene ends were 3 bases for V and 5 bases for J; bases not matched to a gene: 6. Germline CDR1 and CDR2: LGHDT and YNNKEL (reference sequence).

The rearrangement uses TRBV5-4 and TRBJ2-6; TRBD1 is a possible D gene (6 bases). The germline gives CDR1 SGHNT, CDR2 YYREEE (reference sequence). Trimming removed 4 bases from V and 3 bases from J, with 17 bases in between. The CDR3 sequence is 17 residues long. CDR3 coding DNA: TGTGCCAGCAGCGGTCGGGACACCCTTGTTGGGGCCAACGTCCTGACTTTC. Amino acid sequence: CASSGRDTLVGANVLTF.

The rearrangement links TRBV11-2 to TRBJ1-5, with TRBD1 matching 8 bases. The V gene's germline CDR1 is SGHAT and CDR2 FQNNGV. This CDR3 has 15 residues. J lost 6 bases, V lost 5 bases, and 9 bases had no gene match. This CDR3 is CASSPDREVAQPQHF. In nucleotides, the CDR3 is TGTGCCAGCAGCCCGGACAGGGAAGTTGCTCAGCCCCAGCATTTT.

This sequence joins TRBV10-3 and TRBJ2-1, with 8 nucleotides matching TRBD2. The germline gives CDR1 ENHRY, CDR2 SYGVKD. Trimming at V came to 8 bases and at J to 2 bases, leaving 5 bases not matched to a gene. The CDR3 totals 14 residues. CDR3 residues: CAIRLSGAYNEQFF. The CDR3 DNA reads TGTGCCATCCGCCTTAGCGGGGCCTACAATGAGCAGTTCTTC.

The chain employs TRBV19 and TRBJ1-1; 8 positions match TRBD1. Germline CDR1 reads LNHDA; CDR2 reads SQIVND (reference sequence). The CDR3 consists of 14 residues. V dropped 1 base and J dropped 5; count of bases not matched to a gene: 3. The CDR3: CASSIGTGRTEAFF. The CDR3 DNA reads as TGTGCCAGTAGTATAGGGACAGGGCGAACTGAAGCTTTCTTT.

The chain recombines TRBV27 with TRBJ1-5; 10 bases map to TRBD1. This CDR3 comprises 15 residues. Unmatched junction bases numbered 7, after V lost 4 bases and J lost 7 bases. Per the germline V gene, CDR1 is MNHEY and CDR2 is SMNVEV (reference sequence). CDR3 DNA sequence: TGTGCCAGCAGTTCCCCGGGACAGGGGTTCCAGCCCCAGCATTTT. This encodes CASSSPGQGFQPQHF.

The chain is built from TRBV10-3 and TRBJ1-1; 10 bases line up with TRBD1. Trimming at V came to 6 bases and at J to 3 bases, leaving 13 bases not matched to a gene. This CDR3 comprises 17 residues. Per germline, CDR1 ENHRY and CDR2 SYGVKD. CDR3 nucleotides: TGTGCCATCAGGATTGCAGACAGGGGGCTTCTCGACACTGAAGCTTTCTTT. Translating gives CAIRIADRGLLDTEAFF.

The rearrangement joins TRBV11-2 to TRBJ2-1, with D maybe TRBD1 (5 bases). Germline V gene sequence: CDR1 SGHAT, CDR2 FQNNGV. Trimming left V 5 bases short and J 5 bases short, with 13 bases between. This CDR3 has 14 amino acids. CDR3 nucleotides: TGTGCCAGCAGCCAGCTGGTGACAGACAATGAGCAGTTCTTC. Protein sequence: CASSQLVTDNEQFF.

The chain recombines TRBV11-3 with TRBJ2-7; a possible D gene is TRBD1 (6 bases). Trimming stripped 2 bases from V and 2 bases from J, with 13 bases between. The CDR3 sequence is 15 residues long. Germline V CDR1 and CDR2: SGHNT, YENEEA. In nucleotides, the CDR3 is TGTGCCAGCAGCTTATACTCAGGGGAGACCTACGAGCAGTACTTC. Translating it yields CASSLYSGETYEQYF.

CDR3 bases: TGTGCCAGCAGTCAGACCTCCTACCGGCCGGGACAGCGCACAGATACGCAGTATTTT. It codes for CASSQTSYRPGQRTDTQYF. The genes are TRBV6-6 and TRBJ2-3; 7 nucleotides agree with TRBD1. Unmatched junction bases numbered 18, after V lost 5 bases and J lost 1 base. The germline V gene encodes CDR1 MNHNY and CDR2 SVGAGI (reference sequence). The CDR3 has 19 amino acids.

V usage is TRBV5-1 and J usage is TRBJ2-3; TRBD2 aligns across 13 bases. CDR3 length equals 16 residues. Losses at the gene ends were 4 bases for V and 1 base for J; bases not matched to a gene: 3. Germline CDR1 is SGHRS and CDR2 is YFSETQ. The CDR3 DNA reads as TGCGCCAGCAGCCCGGGGACTAGCGGGGGCACAGATACGCAGTATTTT. Residues: CASSPGTSGGTDTQYF.

This clone showed up just once. V gene TRBV18 combines with J gene TRBJ2-7; TRBD2 matches 10 bases. V shed 2 bases, J shed 4 bases, and the junction held 5 bases outside the gene matches. This CDR3 has 15 amino acids. CDR1 KGHSH and CDR2 LQKENI come from the germline V gene. The CDR3 reads CASSPRASGGYEQYF. Here the CDR3 DNA reads TGTGCCAGCTCACCAAGGGCTAGCGGGGGATACGAGCAGTACTTC.

This chain links TRBV9 with TRBJ2-2; D is ambiguous. The length of the CDR3 is 12 residues. Per germline, CDR1 SGDLS and CDR2 YYNGEE. Between the trimmed V and J ends, which lost 4 bases and 3 bases, there was a span of 4 bases. The CDR3 loop reads CASSPYTGELFF. The DNA for the CDR3 is TGTGCCAGCAGCCCATACACCGGGGAGCTGTTTTTT. The whole variable domain, filled in from reference TRBV9 and TRBJ2-2, reads DSGVTQTPKHLITATGQRVTLRCSPRSGDLSVYWYQQSLDQGLQFLIQYYNGEERAKGNILERFSAQQFPDLHSELNLSSLELGDSALYFCASSPYTGELFFGEGSRLTVL.

This rearrangement joins TRBV5-6 to TRBJ1-1; D remains ambiguous. Germline V gene data show CDR1 as SGHDT and CDR2 as YYEEEE. This CDR3 has 12 amino acids. V was shortened by 3 bases and J by 5 bases, with 8 bases between the two germline ends. The CDR3, as DNA: TGTGCCAGCAGCTGGGGAGGGACTGAAGCTTTCTTT. It codes for CASSWGGTEAFF.

The rearrangement joins TRBV5-5 to TRBJ1-4, with TRBD1 as a possible D gene (5 bases). The germline V gene encodes CDR1 SGHKS and CDR2 YYEKEE (reference sequence). Trimming removed 0 bases from V and 4 bases from J, with 10 bases in between. The CDR3 is 15 amino acids. The CDR3 DNA reads TGTGCCAGCAGCTTGGAGGCAGGGTTTAATGAAAAACTGTTTTTT. It translates to CASSLEAGFNEKLFF.

This chain links TRBV6-5 with TRBJ1-2; D remains unclear. Trimming removed 6 bases at V and 5 bases at J, with 19 bases between. The CDR3 spans 15 residues. CDR1 is MNHEY, CDR2 SVGAGI, per germline. Written as DNA, the CDR3 is TGTGCCAGCAGAATTCCGCTAGGATCAGAATATGGCTACACCTTC. Its protein is CASRIPLGSEYGYTF.